One sample yielded the 30 T cell receptor beta chains listed below, sequenced in a study of shared clonotypes between healthy human individuals. Assay: immunoSEQ multiplex PCR; the TCRdb copy retains only in-frame clones and omits some. Seen here are 2,500,000 or so clones, 85% to 95% observed once, and the top ten hold about 0.36%. The sample comprised naive CD4+ T cells from PBMCs. Subset denoted: CD45RA+ positively selected. All receptors come from a man younger than 30 in good health. Some clones in this sample may be carry-over from other donors' samples.

The chain uses TRBV5-1 and TRBJ1-2, with D maybe TRBD1 (6 bases). Germline V lookup: CDR1 SGHRS, CDR2 YFSETQ. The CDR3 has 14 residues. The V end lost 0 bases, the J end lost 8 bases, and 14 bases lay between the germline ends. CDR3: CASSLDPGTNGYTF. The CDR3 nucleotides read TGCGCCAGCAGCTTGGACCCGGGGACAAACGGCTACACCTTC.

There are a few counts of this clone. This rearrangement joins TRBV19 to TRBJ1-5; 8 bases line up with TRBD1. The length of the CDR3 is 14 residues. The germline V gene has CDR1 LNHDA and CDR2 SQIVND (reference sequence). J gave up 5 bases and V 6 bases, and 6 bases lay outside the gene matches. CDR3 protein: CASRMTGAHQPQHF. Here the CDR3 DNA reads TGTGCCAGTAGAATGACAGGGGCGCATCAGCCCCAGCATTTT.

A word on this clone: The sample has other DNA sequences that encode this CDR3 too. The CDR3, as DNA: TGTGCCAGCTCACCGCAGCAAGAGACCCAGTACTTC. Translating gives CASSPQQETQYF. The chain combines TRBV18 with TRBJ2-5; no clear D gene. This CDR3 has 12 residues. Trimming left V 3 bases short and J 2 bases short, with 4 bases between. The germline CDR1 and CDR2 sequences are KGHSH and LQKENI.

V and J are TRBV7-2 and TRBJ2-7; 9 positions match TRBD2. The CDR3 is 15 amino acids. V gave up 1 base and J gave up 6 bases; unmatched junction bases: 7. Germline V gene lookup returns CDR1 SGHTA and CDR2 FQGNSA. This CDR3 is CASSLGTSGLSEQYF. The CDR3, as DNA: TGTGCCAGCAGCTTAGGTACTAGCGGGTTGAGCGAGCAGTACTTC.

Comment on this clone: This sample also contains other DNA sequences that code for the same CDR3. This CDR3 reads CASSSTSYNEQFF. The CDR3 nucleotides read TGCGCCAGCAGCTCTACTAGCTACAATGAGCAGTTCTTC. The chain has TRBV5-1 and TRBJ2-1, with D possibly TRBD2 on 5 matching bases. The CDR3 has 13 residues. Germline V gene data show CDR1 as SGHRS and CDR2 as YFSETQ. The V end lost 3 bases, the J end lost 3 bases, and 7 bases lay between the germline ends. Supplemented by reference TRBV5-1 and TRBJ2-1, the full variable domain reads KAGVTQTPRYLIKTRGQQVTLSCSPISGHRSVSWYQQTPGQGLQFLFEYFSETQRNKGNFPGRFSGRQFSNSRSEMNVSTLELGDSALYLCASSSTSYNEQFFGPGTRLTVL.

The chain carries TRBV27 and TRBJ2-7, with TRBD2 matching 9 bases. With V trimmed by 3 bases and J by 2 bases, 2 bases remained unmatched. Germline CDR1 MNHEY, CDR2 SMNVEV (reference sequence). The CDR3 covers 14 residues. CDR3 protein: CASSFLAGPYEQYF. Written as DNA, the CDR3 is TGTGCCAGCAGTTTTCTAGCGGGACCCTACGAGCAGTACTTC.

CDR3 nucleotide sequence: TGTGCCAGTAGACCCAGGGCGGATGCCCAGCAGTTCTTC. Protein sequence: CASRPRADAQQFF. The rearrangement links TRBV19 to TRBJ2-1; maybe TRBD1 (5 bases). Trimming took off 6 bases at V and 11 bases at J, with 17 bases between the two ends. The CDR3 spans 13 residues. CDR1 and CDR2 (germline): LNHDA, SQIVND (reference sequence).

The chain is built from TRBV2 and TRBJ2-5; TRBD1 agrees at 8 bases. This CDR3 has 14 amino acids. Germline trimming cut 6 bases from V and 5 bases from J; bases unmatched to any gene: 8. Per germline, CDR1 SNHLY and CDR2 FYNNEI. CDR3 loop: CASRVDRDRETQYF. The CDR3 nucleotides are TGTGCCAGCAGAGTGGACAGGGACCGCGAGACCCAGTACTTC.

The genes are TRBV18 and TRBJ1-4; D uncertain. CDR1 is KGHSH, CDR2 LQKENI, per germline. Trimming removed 6 bases at V and 3 bases at J, with 11 bases between. The CDR3 totals 14 residues. The CDR3 coding sequence is TGTGCCAGCTCCCAGTCTACCGCTAATGAAAAACTGTTTTTT. Amino acid sequence: CASSQSTANEKLFF.

The genes are TRBV18 and TRBJ2-1; 10 nucleotides match TRBD2. This CDR3 comprises 17 residues. The ends lost 0 bases at V and 6 bases at J; junction bases unmatched: 8. Germline V gene lookup returns CDR1 KGHSH and CDR2 LQKENI. CDR3 sequence: CASSPPALAGEGNEQFF. The DNA for the CDR3 is TGTGCCAGCTCACCACCGGCCCTAGCGGGAGAAGGCAATGAGCAGTTCTTC. Using reference TRBV18 and TRBJ2-1 for the parts outside the CDR3, the full variable domain is NAGVMQNPRHLVRRRGQEARLRCSPMKGHSHVYWYRQLPEEGLKFMVYLQKENIIDESGMPKERFSAEFPKEGPSILRIQQVVRGDSAAYFCASSPPALAGEGNEQFFGPGTRLTVL.

As to this clone: The sample holds other DNA sequences that translate to the same CDR3. This sequence joins TRBV6-5 and TRBJ1-1, with D unresolved. The germline gives CDR1 MNHEY, CDR2 SVGAGI. The CDR3 loop spans 14 amino acids. Trimming pared 0 bases from V and 2 bases from J, leaving 7 bases between. The CDR3: CASSYSVRNTEAFF. The CDR3 nucleotides read TGTGCCAGCAGTTACTCGGTCCGAAACACTGAAGCTTTCTTT.

This clone was seen a single time. The J gene is TRBJ2-3, the V gene TRBV5-1; D remains unclear. CDR1 is SGHRS and CDR2 is YFSETQ in the germline V gene. V was shortened by 1 base and J by 4 bases, with 10 bases between the two germline ends. This CDR3 comprises 14 residues. CDR3 nucleotide sequence: TGCGCCAGCAGCTTGAGTGGGTTGCCAGATACGCAGTATTTT. Residues: CASSLSGLPDTQYF.

Of note for this clone: This same CDR3 is encoded by further DNA sequences in the sample. This chain links TRBV6-5 with TRBJ2-7, with D maybe TRBD2 (7 bases). Germline CDR1 reads MNHEY; CDR2 reads SVGAGI. Deletions cut 0 bases from V and 2 bases from J, with 11 bases between. This CDR3 has 15 amino acids. This CDR3 is CASSYSTGTTYEQYF. In DNA form, the CDR3 reads TGTGCCAGCAGTTACTCTACAGGGACTACCTACGAGCAGTACTTC.

CDR3 amino acids: CASSQEPPGLFSGNTIYF. In DNA, the CDR3 is TGCGCCAGCAGCCAAGAGCCCCCGGGACTATTCTCTGGAAACACCATATATTTT. This rearrangement joins TRBV4-3 to TRBJ1-3, with TRBD1 as a possible D gene (5 bases). The CDR3 loop spans 18 amino acids. V lost 0 bases to trimming and J lost 0 bases, with 15 bases between them. Germline CDR1 is LGHNA and CDR2 is YSLEER.

The rearrangement joins TRBV9 to TRBJ1-3, with unresolved D. The CDR3 totals 15 residues. Per the germline V gene, CDR1 is SGDLS and CDR2 is YYNGEE. Deletions cut 0 bases from V and 4 bases from J, with 11 bases between. CDR3 sequence reads: CASSVGEVSGNTIYF. CDR3 coding DNA: TGTGCCAGCAGCGTAGGAGAGGTCTCCGGAAACACCATATATTTT.

The CDR3 DNA reads as TGTGCCAGCAGTTTATATCGGACAGCCCAGCAGTTCTTC. It yields the protein CASSLYRTAQQFF. The chain has TRBV27 and TRBJ2-1, with D possibly TRBD1 on 6 matching bases. Germline V CDR1 and CDR2: MNHEY, SMNVEV (reference sequence). The CDR3 consists of 13 residues. Trimming pared 1 base from V and 11 bases from J, leaving 12 bases between.

The V call is TRBV4-3, the J call TRBJ2-1; 8 bases match TRBD2. From germline, CDR1 is LGHNA and CDR2 YSLEER. V shed 0 bases and J 7 bases; nucleotides not matched to a gene: 5. CDR3 length: 15 residues. CDR3 sequence: CASSQDTSGDNEQFF. The DNA of the CDR3 is TGCGCCAGCAGCCAAGATACTAGCGGAGATAATGAGCAGTTCTTC.

The rearrangement links TRBV6-5 to TRBJ1-4; 7 bases align to TRBD1. V lost 0 bases, J lost 13 bases, and 11 bases stayed unmatched. CDR1 and CDR2 from the germline V gene are MNHEY and SVGAGI. This CDR3 comprises 15 residues. The CDR3 coding sequence is TGTGCCAGCAGTTACTCGATGACAGGGAGGATCGGACTGTTTTTT. Its translation: CASSYSMTGRIGLFF.

This clone was recorded a few times. The V call is TRBV25-1, the J call TRBJ2-2; D is possibly TRBD2 (6 bases). The germline gives CDR1 MGHDK, CDR2 SYGVNS. The V and J ends lost 6 bases and 7 bases respectively, with 18 bases between them. This CDR3 region has 15 residues. CDR3 DNA sequence: TGTGCCAGCAGCCCCGGGACTTACATAGGCGGGGAGCTGTTTTTT. It specifies CASSPGTYIGGELFF.

This chain uses TRBV2 with TRBJ2-1; no clear D gene. From germline, CDR1 is SNHLY and CDR2 FYNNEI. The CDR3 sequence is 14 residues long. Trimming shortened V by 7 bases and J by 0 bases, and 10 bases separated the two germline ends. The CDR3 loop reads CASIDRSSYNEQFF. The CDR3 nucleotides read TGTGCCAGCATTGATCGAAGCTCCTACAATGAGCAGTTCTTC. The full variable domain, in which reference TRBV2 and TRBJ2-1 provide the parts outside the CDR3, is EPEVTQTPSHQVTQMGQEVILRCVPISNHLYFYWYRQILGQKVEFLVSFYNNEISEKSEIFDDQFSVERPDGSNFTLKIRSTKLEDSAMYFCASIDRSSYNEQFFGPGTRLTVL.

The rearrangement links TRBV2 to TRBJ1-5; D is unclear. Germline V gene lookup returns CDR1 SNHLY and CDR2 FYNNEI. Between the trimmed V and J ends, which lost 8 bases and 0 bases, there was a span of 8 bases. The CDR3 totals 13 residues. The DNA for the CDR3 is TGTGCCAGCGTCGATGATAGCAATCAGCCCCAGCATTTT. Protein product: CASVDDSNQPQHF.

The chain has TRBV5-1 and TRBJ2-2; a weak D match, TRBD2 (5 bases). The CDR3 loop spans 13 amino acids. Trimming removed 4 bases from V and 7 bases from J, with 11 bases in between. The germline V gene has CDR1 SGHRS and CDR2 YFSETQ. CDR3 in amino acids: CASSAVEGGELFF. The CDR3 DNA reads as TGCGCCAGCAGCGCTGTAGAGGGCGGGGAGCTGTTTTTT. Drawing the rest from reference TRBV5-1 and TRBJ2-2, the complete variable domain is KAGVTQTPRYLIKTRGQQVTLSCSPISGHRSVSWYQQTPGQGLQFLFEYFSETQRNKGNFPGRFSGRQFSNSRSEMNVSTLELGDSALYLCASSAVEGGELFFGEGSRLTVL.

The J gene is TRBJ2-1, the V gene TRBV28; D perhaps matches TRBD1 (5 bases). Trimming pared 5 bases from V and 4 bases from J, leaving 9 bases between. The CDR3 is made up of 13 amino acids. CDR1 MDHEN and CDR2 SYDVKM come from the germline V gene. CDR3 region: CASSNQGYNEQFF. CDR3 coding DNA: TGTGCCAGCAGTAACCAGGGTTACAATGAGCAGTTCTTC.

This chain uses TRBV7-6 with TRBJ2-2; D possibly corresponds to TRBD1 (5 bases). Trimming took off 5 bases at V and 4 bases at J, with 11 bases between the two ends. Per the germline V gene, CDR1 is SGHVS and CDR2 is FNYEAQ. The CDR3 spans 14 residues. The CDR3 here is CASSRTGGTGELFF. The DNA for the CDR3 is TGTGCCAGCAGCCGTACAGGTGGCACCGGGGAGCTGTTTTTT.

This sequence joins TRBV9 and TRBJ2-2; D ambiguous. Germline values: CDR1 SGDLS, CDR2 YYNGEE. V was pared by 4 bases and J by 5 bases, with 9 bases between. The CDR3 sequence is 13 residues long. CDR3 in DNA: TGTGCCAGCAGCCCCATTGGGACCGGGGAGCTGTTTTTT. This gives the protein CASSPIGTGELFF.

The V and J genes are TRBV2 and TRBJ2-3; D possibly uses TRBD1 or TRBD2 (5 bases each). The germline V gene has CDR1 SNHLY and CDR2 FYNNEI. V was pared by 4 bases and J by 2 bases, with 16 bases between. The CDR3 runs to 16 residues. The CDR3 DNA reads TGTGCCAGCAGTGGGTTACGGGAAGGGGTCACAGATACGCAGTATTTT. It codes for CASSGLREGVTDTQYF.

This chain links TRBV7-2 with TRBJ2-2, with D possibly matching TRBD2 (5 bases). The length of the CDR3 is 15 residues. Germline CDR1 reads SGHTA; CDR2 reads FQGNSA. V was pared by 0 bases and J by 6 bases, with 11 bases between. CDR3 DNA: TGTGCCAGCAGCTTAGCGTGGGTAGCGTCCGGGGAGCTGTTTTTT. It is translated as CASSLAWVASGELFF.

This sequence joins TRBV10-3 and TRBJ2-5; TRBD2 matches at 8 bases. V gave up 3 bases and J gave up 5 bases; unmatched junction bases: 8. The CDR3 runs to 15 residues. CDR1 and CDR2 (germline): ENHRY, SYGVKD. Written as DNA, the CDR3 is TGTGCCATCAGTGACGGGGGGGGTGCTCGTGAGACCCAGTACTTC. Its protein product is CAISDGGGARETQYF.

The chain is built from TRBV5-1 and TRBJ1-4; a possible D gene is TRBD1 (6 bases). The V gene lost 0 bases and the J gene lost 8 bases, with 14 bases spanning the gap. This CDR3 region has 15 residues. Germline V CDR1 and CDR2: SGHRS, YFSETQ. CDR3 protein: CASSLAQGPGEKLFF. The CDR3 DNA is TGCGCCAGCAGCTTGGCCCAGGGGCCGGGGGAAAAACTGTTTTTT.

The gene calls are TRBV9 and TRBJ2-7; the match to TRBD1 covers 7 bases. The junction had 12 bases not matched to a gene; V was cut back by 5 bases and J by 7 bases. Per the germline V gene, CDR1 is SGDLS and CDR2 is YYNGEE. The CDR3 covers 14 residues. In nucleotides, the CDR3 is TGTGCCAGCAGTAAGGGACAGCGGACGGGTGAGCAGTACTTC. This encodes CASSKGQRTGEQYF.